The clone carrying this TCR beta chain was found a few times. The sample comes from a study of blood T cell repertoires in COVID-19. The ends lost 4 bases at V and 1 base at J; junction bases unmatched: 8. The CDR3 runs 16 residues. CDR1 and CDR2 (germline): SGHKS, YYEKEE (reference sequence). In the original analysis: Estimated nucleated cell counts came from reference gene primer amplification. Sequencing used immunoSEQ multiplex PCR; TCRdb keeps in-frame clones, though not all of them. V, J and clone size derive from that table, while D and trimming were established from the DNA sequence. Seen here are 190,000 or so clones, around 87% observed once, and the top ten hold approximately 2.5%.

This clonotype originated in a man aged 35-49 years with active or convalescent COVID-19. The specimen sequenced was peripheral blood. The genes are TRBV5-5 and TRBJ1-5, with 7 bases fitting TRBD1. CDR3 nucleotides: TGTGCCAGCAGCCCCGCAGGGACAGCGAGCAATCAGCCCCAGCATTTT. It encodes CASSPAGTASNQPQHF.